The text below deals with one T cell receptor beta chain. Its specificity is unknown. This sample is drawn from a study of blood T cells in healthy people across ages. Whole-study context: Template switching picked up about one barcoded beta molecule for each two T cells.

This CDR3 is built from 15 residues. The germline V gene has CDR1 SGHAT and CDR2 FQDESV (reference sequence). The V gene lost 1 base and the J gene lost 5 bases, with 12 bases spanning the gap. Study-wide results and caveats: It was not possible, with unsorted PBMCs, to conclusively compare naive and antigen-experienced cells.

Through a sample-barcoded 5' primer and a J-beta primer mix, a second PCR was run for roughly 6 to 12 cycles. With 12 random nucleotides, a template-switch adaptor tagged each individual cDNA molecule. TCRdb redid the calling of the 5' RACE reads with MiXCR, one entry per CDR3 protein. The sample includes some 1,500,000 distinct CDR3 sequences, approximately 43% of them seen just once. Per-sample yields of isolated PBMCs were at least 6.5 million. The origin of this receptor is a woman younger than 30 in good health. The sequenced material came from blood. The J gene is TRBJ2-1, the V gene TRBV11-1; tentatively, D is TRBD1 or TRBD2 (5 bases each). This chain's CDR3 is CASSLDGGVDNEQFF. CDR3 nucleotides: TGTGCCAGCAGCTTAGATGGGGGAGTAGACAATGAGCAGTTCTTC.